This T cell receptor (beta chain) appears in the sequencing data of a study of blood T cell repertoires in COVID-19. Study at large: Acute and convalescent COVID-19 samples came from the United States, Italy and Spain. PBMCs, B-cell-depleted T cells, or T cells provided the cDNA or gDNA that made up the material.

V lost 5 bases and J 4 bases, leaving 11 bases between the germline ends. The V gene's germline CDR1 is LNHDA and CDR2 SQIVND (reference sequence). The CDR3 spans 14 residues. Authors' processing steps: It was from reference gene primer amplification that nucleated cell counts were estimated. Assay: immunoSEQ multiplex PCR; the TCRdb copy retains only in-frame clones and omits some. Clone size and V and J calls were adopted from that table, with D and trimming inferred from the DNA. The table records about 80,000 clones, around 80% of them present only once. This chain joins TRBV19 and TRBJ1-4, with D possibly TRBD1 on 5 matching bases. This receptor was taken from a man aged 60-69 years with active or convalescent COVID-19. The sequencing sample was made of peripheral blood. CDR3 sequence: CASSRPGDNEKLFF. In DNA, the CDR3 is TGTGCCAGTAGTCGTCCGGGGGATAATGAAAAACTGTTTTTT.